The 23 T cell receptor beta chains given below trace back to one sample, sequenced in a study of T cell changes during pregnancy in multiple sclerosis. The protocol was immunoSEQ multiplex PCR, while the TCRdb copy is restricted to in-frame clones and leaves out a portion. The repertoire holds 40,000 or so clones, with 92% as singletons. The material was CD8+ T cells from peripheral blood mononuclear cells, obtained in the first trimester of pregnancy. The receptors come from a female donor with multiple sclerosis, enrolled in a pregnancy study.

The chain uses TRBV7-9 and TRBJ2-7; the D gene is possibly TRBD1 (5 bases). This CDR3 is built from 13 residues. Germline V lookup: CDR1 SEHNR, CDR2 FQNEAQ (reference sequence). The V and J ends lost 6 bases and 6 bases respectively, with 15 bases between them. The CDR3 sequence: CASSVTAASEQYF. The DNA of the CDR3 is TGTGCCAGCAGTGTGACAGCTGCGTCCGAGCAGTACTTC.

V gene TRBV9 combines with J gene TRBJ1-2; unclear D gene. CDR3 length: 13 residues. Trimming stripped 4 bases from V and 8 bases from J, with 15 bases between. The germline V gene has CDR1 SGDLS and CDR2 YYNGEE. CDR3 region: CASSTLRSGGYTF. In nucleotides, the CDR3 is TGTGCCAGCAGCACCCTTAGGAGCGGCGGCTACACCTTC.

This chain links TRBV29-1 with TRBJ2-7; D is perhaps TRBD1 (5 bases). Per germline, CDR1 SQVTM and CDR2 ANQGSEA. The CDR3 totals 12 residues. Trimming removed 3 bases from V and 2 bases from J, with 8 bases in between. CDR3 coding DNA: TGCAGCGTTGAGTCAGGGCCCTACGAGCAGTACTTC. Amino acid sequence: CSVESGPYEQYF.

The chain recombines TRBV27 with TRBJ1-5; D call uncertain. V was cut by 3 bases and J by 13 bases, with 13 bases left in between. Germline V gene data show CDR1 as MNHEY and CDR2 as SMNVEV (reference sequence). The CDR3 is made up of 12 amino acids. CDR3 bases: TGTGCCAGCAGTTTTCCCGGAGAGTTGCAGCATTTT. Amino acid sequence: CASSFPGELQHF.

V gene TRBV18 combines with J gene TRBJ1-2; unclear D gene. V dropped 0 bases and J dropped 0 bases, with 17 bases sitting between them. The CDR3 length is 18 residues. Germline V gene lookup returns CDR1 KGHSH and CDR2 LQKENI. The CDR3, as DNA: TGTGCCAGCTCACCACCGAAGGACTCCTGGGAGGCTAACTATGGCTACACCTTC. Protein product: CASSPPKDSWEANYGYTF.

The chain is built from TRBV13 and TRBJ2-1; a weak D match, TRBD1 (6 bases). This CDR3 region has 16 residues. Trimming stripped 2 bases from V and 4 bases from J, with 15 bases between. In germline, CDR1 is PRHDT, CDR2 FYEKMQ (reference sequence). This CDR3 is CASSLPVRGGYNEQFF. The CDR3, as DNA: TGTGCCAGCAGCTTACCCGTCAGGGGCGGGTACAATGAGCAGTTCTTC.

The chain recombines TRBV4-1 with TRBJ2-2, with D uncertain. This CDR3 contains 14 residues. Looked up from germline, CDR1 is MGHRA and CDR2 is YSYEKL. Trimming cost V 3 bases and J 1 base, with 6 bases left between them. The CDR3 bases are TGCGCCAGCAGCCATCACAAGAACACCGGGGAGCTGTTTTTT. Encoded protein: CASSHHKNTGELFF.

The rearrangement joins TRBV27 to TRBJ2-1; D might be TRBD2 (7 bases). Trimming took off 3 bases at V and 6 bases at J, with 24 bases between the two ends. The CDR3 sequence is 18 residues long. Germline V gives CDR1 MNHEY, CDR2 SMNVEV (reference sequence). The CDR3 region has the DNA TGTGCCAGCAGTTTCGGGCGGGTTTGGGGGCGGGGGTCCAATGAGCAGTTCTTC. It yields the protein CASSFGRVWGRGSNEQFF.

The chain is built from TRBV4-1 and TRBJ1-1; D is ambiguous. The CDR3 consists of 16 residues. V lost 4 bases and J 4 bases, leaving 19 bases between the germline ends. CDR1 and CDR2 (germline): MGHRA, YSYEKL. The CDR3 coding sequence is TGCGCCAGCAGCCTATTTGTCGAGGGCGGAGGCACTGAAGCTTTCTTT. Amino acid sequence: CASSLFVEGGGTEAFF.

This chain uses TRBV14 with TRBJ2-4; 7 bases are a match to TRBD1. Germline V gives CDR1 SGHDN, CDR2 FVKESK. Unmatched junction bases numbered 6, after V lost 1 base and J lost 6 bases. The CDR3 consists of 15 residues. The CDR3 DNA reads as TGTGCCAGCAGCCAAGGACAGGGTGGGGGAAACATTCAGTACTTC. Translated: CASSQGQGGGNIQYF.

The J gene is TRBJ2-7, the V gene TRBV5-1, with 7 bases aligning to TRBD2. The CDR3 sequence is 12 residues long. V gave up 6 bases and J gave up 3 bases; unmatched junction bases: 3. Germline V CDR1 and CDR2: SGHRS, YFSETQ. For the CDR3, the DNA is TGCGCCAGCATGGGGGGGGACTACGAGCAGTACTTC. Its protein is CASMGGDYEQYF.

The chain carries TRBV7-6 and TRBJ2-3; 7 bases fit TRBD2. The V gene's germline CDR1 is SGHVS and CDR2 FNYEAQ. With 1 base clipped from V and 2 bases from J, the junction kept 18 bases outside the gene matches. CDR3 length: 20 residues. In DNA, the CDR3 is TGTGCCAGCAGCTTAGATCCCAGCGGGGCGCTCGGTCAAAACACAGATACGCAGTATTTT. It codes for CASSLDPSGALGQNTDTQYF.

V usage is TRBV5-6 and J usage is TRBJ2-1, with a tentative D call TRBD1 (5 bases). This CDR3 has 14 amino acids. Germline V lookup: CDR1 SGHDT, CDR2 YYEEEE. The V gene lost 7 bases and the J gene lost 5 bases, with 16 bases spanning the gap. In nucleotides, the CDR3 is TGTGCCAGCTGTTGGGGAAAGGGGCACAATGAGCAGTTCTTC. Its translation is CASCWGKGHNEQFF.

The chain recombines TRBV7-3 with TRBJ2-2, with TRBD1 identical over 8 bases. Per the germline V gene, CDR1 is SGHTA and CDR2 is FQGTGA. This CDR3 has 20 residues. The ends lost 5 bases at V and 0 bases at J; junction bases unmatched: 17. In DNA, the CDR3 is TGTGCCAGCAGCCCCTACCTCCTCGACAGGGGAGTCGCGAACACCGGGGAGCTGTTTTTT. Amino acid sequence: CASSPYLLDRGVANTGELFF.

The rearrangement uses TRBV7-6 and TRBJ2-1; 10 nucleotides agree with TRBD2. CDR1 and CDR2 from the germline V gene are SGHVS and FNYEAQ. The CDR3 has 13 amino acids. Trimming took 4 bases from V and 7 from J; bases not matched to a gene: 1. CDR3 DNA: TGTGCCAGCAGCTCACTAGCGGGAAATGAGCAGTTCTTC. Its protein product is CASSSLAGNEQFF.

CDR3 protein: CASSEGTDFNSPLHF. CDR3 DNA: TGTGCCAGCAGTGAAGGGACAGACTTTAATTCACCCCTCCACTTT. V is TRBV6-1 and J is TRBJ1-6, with a tentative D call TRBD1 (6 bases). In germline, CDR1 is MNHNS, CDR2 SASEGT. This CDR3 has 15 residues. V was shortened by 1 base and J by 6 bases, with 10 bases between the two germline ends.

The gene calls are TRBV9 and TRBJ1-2; a weak D match, TRBD1 (5 bases). The germline V gene encodes CDR1 SGDLS and CDR2 YYNGEE. This CDR3 contains 14 residues. Trimming removed 4 bases at V and 8 bases at J, with 18 bases between. The DNA of the CDR3 is TGTGCCAGCAGCTCCGTCGGGGGTATCTACGGCTACACCTTC. Translation gives CASSSVGGIYGYTF.

This chain links TRBV11-2 with TRBJ2-1, with 9 bases aligning to TRBD2. V trimming: 5 bases; J trimming: 2 bases; junction bases outside the gene matches: 7. CDR3 length: 16 amino acids. CDR1 and CDR2 from the germline V gene are SGHAT and FQNNGV. The CDR3 protein is CASSNRSGGPYNEQFF. CDR3 coding DNA: TGTGCCAGCAGCAACCGTAGCGGGGGACCCTACAATGAGCAGTTCTTC. Combining the CDR3 with reference TRBV11-2 and TRBJ2-1 gives the whole variable domain EAGVAQSPRYKIIEKRQSVAFWCNPISGHATLYWYQQILGQGPKLLIQFQNNGVVDDSQLPKDRFSAERLKGVDSTLKIQPAKLEDSAVYLCASSNRSGGPYNEQFFGPGTRLTVL.

This clone was observed a single time. The chain joins TRBV5-4 to TRBJ1-2, with D possibly being TRBD1 (5 bases). Germline lookup yields CDR1 SGHNT and CDR2 YYREEE (reference sequence). V was trimmed by 4 bases and J by 3 bases, leaving 10 bases between them. There are 13 residues in the CDR3. Here the CDR3 reads CASSTDKDYGYTF. Written as DNA, the CDR3 is TGTGCCAGCAGCACGGACAAGGACTATGGCTACACCTTC. Full variable domain (rest looked up from reference TRBV5-4 and TRBJ1-2): ETGVTQSPTHLIKTRGQQVTLRCSSQSGHNTVSWYQQALGQGPQFIFQYYREEENGRGNFPPRFSGLQFPNYSSELNVNALELDDSALYLCASSTDKDYGYTFGSGTRLTVV.

The gene calls are TRBV6-6 and TRBJ2-1; D is uncertain. The V end lost 0 bases, the J end lost 4 bases, and 13 bases lay between the germline ends. The V gene's germline CDR1 is MNHNY and CDR2 SVGAGI (reference sequence). The CDR3 extends over 16 amino acids. CDR3 residues: CASSYSAEPLYNEQFF. The CDR3 DNA follows: TGTGCCAGCAGTTACTCCGCGGAACCACTTTACAATGAGCAGTTCTTC.

V is TRBV27 and J is TRBJ1-5, with D unresolved. V was pared by 3 bases and J by 4 bases, with 7 bases between. The germline V gene encodes CDR1 MNHEY and CDR2 SMNVEV (reference sequence). CDR3 length: 13 residues. The CDR3 bases are TGTGCCAGCAGTTTGGGAGAGAATCAGCCCCAGCATTTT. It is translated as CASSLGENQPQHF.

The chain employs TRBV29-1 and TRBJ1-5; the D gene is possibly TRBD1 (5 bases). Germline loops: CDR1 SQVTM, CDR2 ANQGSEA. Trimming removed 2 bases at V and 7 bases at J, with 15 bases between. This CDR3 comprises 14 residues. The CDR3 spells CSVEYRNGWQPQHF. As DNA, the CDR3 is TGCAGCGTTGAATACAGGAATGGGTGGCAGCCCCAGCATTTT.

The chain has TRBV7-9 and TRBJ2-7, with unresolved D. This CDR3 has 15 residues. The germline V gene encodes CDR1 SEHNR and CDR2 FQNEAQ (reference sequence). Deletions cut 4 bases from V and 6 bases from J, with 19 bases between. As DNA, the CDR3 is TGTGCCAGCAGCTCCACGTCGACTTCTCCGGTCGAGCAGTACTTC. This gives the protein CASSSTSTSPVEQYF. The variable domain in full, with the rest retrieved from reference TRBV7-9 and TRBJ2-7, is DTGVSQNPRHKITKRGQNVTFRCDPISEHNRLYWYRQTLGQGPEFLTYFQNEAQLEKSRLLSDRFSAERPKGSFSTLEIQRTEQGDSAMYLCASSSTSTSPVEQYFGPGTRLTVT.